These T cell receptor beta chains were read from a single sample in a study of T-cell memory formation after mild COVID-19. TCRdb processed the 5' RACE reads anew with MiXCR; each CDR3 protein has one entry. Among over 120,000 distinct CDR3 sequences listed, 25% were seen once. What was sequenced was PBMCs or a T cell subset sorted from them (not recorded which). Source of these receptors: an adult woman who had mild COVID-19 (a few samples of this study predate the infection). Cell type and time point are not known. The CDR3 runs from the conserved cysteine through the conserved F or W. The D gene is left open where the match is weak. Clone size is shown for a subset of rows, as once, few, many or a class of expanded clone.

>few|NA|TRBV6-2/TRBV6-3|TRBJ2-3
CASSYPGVYTDTQYF
TGTGCCAGCAGTTACCCTGGGGTATACACAGATACGCAGTATTTT
>few|NA|TRBV7-9|TRBJ1-1
CASSPQGNTEAFF
TGTGCCAGCAGCCCCCAGGGTAACACTGAAGCTTTCTTT
>NA|NA|TRBV9|TRBJ2-3
CASSPEGGSTDTQYF
TGTGCCAGCAGTCCCGAAGGGGGTTCCACAGATACGCAGTATTTT
>NA|TRBD1|TRBV9|TRBJ1-1
CASSGGTGGTEAFF
TGTGCCAGCAGCGGAGGGACAGGGGGCACTGAAGCTTTCTTT
>few|TRBD2|TRBV6-2/TRBV6-3|TRBJ2-7
CASSSPSTSGSYEQYF
TGTGCCAGCAGTTCACCCTCGACTAGCGGGAGCTACGAGCAGTACTTC
>NA|NA|TRBV20-1|TRBJ1-2
CSARDQGHGYTF
TGCAGTGCTAGAGATCAGGGGCATGGCTACACCTTC
>NA|NA|TRBV20-1|TRBJ2-5
CSARYRDSTETQYF
TGCAGTGCTAGATACCGGGACTCGACGGAGACCCAGTACTTC
>few|NA|TRBV7-9|TRBJ2-2
CAIRGNTGELFF
TGTGCCATTCGGGGAAACACCGGGGAGCTGTTTTTT
>once|NA|TRBV4-3|TRBJ2-3
CASSQVWAVSDTQYF
TGCGCCAGCAGCCAAGTCTGGGCTGTCTCAGATACGCAGTATTTT
>NA|TRBD2|TRBV10-3|TRBJ2-3
CAISYPLAGTDTQYF
TGTGCCATCAGTTATCCACTAGCGGGCACAGATACGCAGTATTTT
>few|NA|TRBV4-2|TRBJ1-2
CASSQDMGQDNYGYTF
TGTGCCAGCAGCCAAGATATGGGACAAGATAACTATGGCTACACCTTC
>few|NA|TRBV29-1|TRBJ2-1
CSASYNEQFF
TGCAGCGCCTCCTACAATGAGCAGTTCTTC
>NA|TRBD1|TRBV15|TRBJ1-1
CATSRIQGVNTEAFF
TGTGCCACCAGCAGGATACAGGGGGTAAACACTGAAGCTTTCTTT
>NA|NA|TRBV7-6|TRBJ1-1
CASSLDGDTEAFF
TGTGCCAGCAGCTTAGACGGGGACACTGAAGCTTTCTTT
>NA|NA|TRBV29-1|TRBJ2-7
CSVADTGLSYEQYF
TGCAGCGTAGCCGATACAGGGCTCTCCTACGAGCAGTACTTC
>NA|TRBD2|TRBV29-1|TRBJ2-1
CSAAGTSRYNEQFF
TGCAGCGCTGCCGGGACTAGCCGTTACAATGAGCAGTTCTTC
>few|NA|TRBV6-5|TRBJ2-1
CASKRGPKYNEQFF
TGTGCCAGCAAGCGAGGACCAAAATACAATGAGCAGTTCTTC
>few|NA|TRBV7-9|TRBJ2-3
CASSPADTQYF
TGTGCCAGCAGCCCGGCAGATACGCAGTATTTT
>NA|NA|TRBV15|TRBJ1-5
CATRLDGGNQPQHF
TGTGCCACCAGGTTAGACGGTGGCAATCAGCCCCAGCATTTT
>few|NA|TRBV27|TRBJ2-1
CASSWDGRTNEQFF
TGTGCCAGCAGTTGGGACGGCCGAACCAATGAGCAGTTCTTC
>NA|TRBD2|TRBV9|TRBJ2-7
CASSRTSGGYEQYF
TGTGCCAGCAGCCGGACTAGCGGGGGCTACGAGCAGTACTTC
>few|TRBD2|TRBV5-1|TRBJ2-1
CASTLRGDEQFF
TGCGCCAGCACCTTACGGGGGGATGAGCAGTTCTTC
>few|NA|TRBV4-2|TRBJ1-2
CASSQDSPGGYGYTF
TGTGCCAGCAGCCAAGATTCCCCAGGAGGATATGGCTACACCTTC
>few|NA|TRBV12-3/TRBV12-4|TRBJ2-3
CASLDQTGNTQYF
TGTGCCAGCTTGGATCAGACGGGAAATACGCAGTATTTT